Shown below are 7 T cell receptor beta chains from a single sample sequenced in a study of control samples from healthy donors and cancer patients. Assay: immunoSEQ multiplex PCR; the TCRdb copy retains only in-frame clones and omits some. The sample includes about 92,000 clones, about four fifths of them seen just once. Sequencing was performed on blood. These receptors originate from a woman aged 55 to 70 in good health.

V and J are TRBV6-6 and TRBJ2-7; 8 bases match TRBD2. V trimming: 7 bases; J trimming: 6 bases; junction bases outside the gene matches: 11. Germline V lookup: CDR1 MNHNY, CDR2 SVGAGI (reference sequence). The CDR3 sequence is 14 residues long. CDR3 nucleotide sequence: TGTGCCAGCACCTTCCTACTAGCGGACAGCGAGCAGTACTTC. Translation gives CASTFLLADSEQYF.

The chain has TRBV15 and TRBJ2-5; D perhaps matches TRBD2 (6 bases). The ends were cut back, 1 base at V and 0 bases at J, with 9 bases in the middle. The CDR3 runs to 15 residues. The V gene's germline CDR1 is LNHNV and CDR2 YYDKDF (reference sequence). Written as DNA, the CDR3 is TGTGCCACCAGCAGAGGGAGGGCTGACCAAGAGACCCAGTACTTC. Protein product: CATSRGRADQETQYF.

This chain joins TRBV4-2 and TRBJ2-5, with D possibly called TRBD1 or TRBD2 (6 bases each). V was shortened by 4 bases and J by 2 bases, with 11 bases between the two germline ends. The CDR3 spans 14 residues. The germline gives CDR1 LGHNA, CDR2 YNFKEQ. The DNA for the CDR3 is TGTGCCAGCAGCCGAGGCGGGACACAAGAGACCCAGTACTTC. Translation gives CASSRGGTQETQYF.

The V gene is TRBV3-1 (or the pseudogene TRBV3-2), the J gene TRBJ2-2; D is undetermined. CDR3 length: 14 amino acids. V lost 0 bases and J 4 bases, leaving 6 bases between the germline ends. CDR1 is LGHDT and CDR2 is YNNKEL in the germline V gene (reference sequence). This chain's CDR3 is CASSQEYPTGELFF. CDR3 nucleotides: TGTGCCAGCAGCCAAGAGTACCCCACCGGGGAGCTGTTTTTT.

J is TRBJ2-2 and V is TRBV6-6; 10 bases align to TRBD2. CDR1 and CDR2 (germline): MNHNY, SVGAGI (reference sequence). V lost 5 bases and J lost 4; bases outside the gene matches: 7. This CDR3 is 16 amino acids long. Written as DNA, the CDR3 is TGTGCCAGCAGTAGCGGGAGGGCCGGGGGCACCGGGGAGCTGTTTTTT. It translates to CASSSGRAGGTGELFF.

The CDR3 loop reads CASTPVGGRNEQFF. For the CDR3, the DNA is TGTGCCAGCACTCCCGTGGGGGGCCGCAATGAGCAGTTCTTC. V is TRBV6-5 and J is TRBJ2-1, with D perhaps matching TRBD1 or TRBD2 (6 bases each). The CDR3 is 14 residues long. CDR1 MNHEY and CDR2 SVGAGI come from the germline V gene. V was cut by 7 bases and J by 6 bases, with 16 bases left in between.

This sequence joins TRBV28 and TRBJ2-6; unclear D gene. From germline, CDR1 is MDHEN and CDR2 SYDVKM. The CDR3 extends over 16 amino acids. The germline V and J ends were trimmed by 5 bases and 2 bases, with 13 bases remaining between them. The chain's CDR3 is CASSILSAPGANVLTF. The CDR3 region has the DNA TGTGCCAGCAGTATACTCTCAGCCCCTGGGGCCAACGTCCTGACTTTC.